This passage covers 25 T cell receptor beta chains from one sample sequenced in a study of CD8 T cell repertoires and HIV-1 epitope variants. The repertoire was sequenced with immunoSEQ multiplex PCR; TCRdb's copy has only in-frame clones and lacks some. In the table there are about 90,000 clones, just under 75% of which are singletons. Specimen: uncultured baseline CD8+ T cells from peripheral blood mononuclear cells (PBMCs). The receptors were sampled from a male donor with HIV.

This sequence joins TRBV6-6 and TRBJ2-5, with TRBD2 as a possible D gene (7 bases). Germline V lookup: CDR1 MNHNY, CDR2 SVGAGI (reference sequence). V was shortened by 5 bases and J by 5 bases, with 18 bases between the two germline ends. The CDR3 runs to 15 residues. For the CDR3, the DNA is TGTGCCAGCAGTGCGGCTCGGGGGGCTGCGGAGACCCAGTACTTC. It specifies CASSAARGAAETQYF.

V is TRBV7-6 and J is TRBJ1-2; 8 bases match TRBD1. The CDR3 length is 15 residues. V lost 5 bases, J lost 3 bases, and 8 bases stayed unmatched. CDR1 and CDR2 (germline): SGHVS, FNYEAQ. Here the CDR3 DNA reads TGTGCCAGCAGCGTAGGGACAGGTGCTGACTATGGCTACACCTTC. Protein: CASSVGTGADYGYTF.

The sample holds a few counts of this clone. The rearrangement uses TRBV4-3 and TRBJ2-1, with 8 nucleotides matching TRBD1. The germline V gene has CDR1 LGHNA and CDR2 YSLEER. This CDR3 has 15 residues. After removal of 2 bases from V and 8 bases from J, the junction contained 8 bases not matched to a gene. CDR3 sequence reads: CASSQRTGLEDEQFF. DNA for the CDR3: TGCGCCAGCAGCCAACGGACAGGGCTAGAGGATGAGCAGTTCTTC.

In this sample, this clone turned up once. V is TRBV29-1 and J is TRBJ2-7, with D hard to call. This CDR3 is 13 amino acids long. Trimming took 1 base from V and 3 from J, leaving 10 bases between them. Germline lookup yields CDR1 SQVTM and CDR2 ANQGSEA. CDR3 sequence: CSVEVGGYYEQYF. In DNA form, the CDR3 reads TGCAGCGTTGAAGTAGGCGGCTACTACGAGCAGTACTTC.

V is TRBV10-3 and J is TRBJ2-7; 8 nucleotides line up with TRBD1. Germline V gene data show CDR1 as ENHRY and CDR2 as SYGVKD. This CDR3 region has 14 residues. With V trimmed by 8 bases and J by 6 bases, 12 bases remained unmatched. DNA for the CDR3: TGTGCCATCCGACCGGGACAGGACTTCGCCGAGCAGTACTTC. This encodes CAIRPGQDFAEQYF.

The chain links TRBV7-8 to TRBJ1-5; TRBD1 matches 9 bases. Germline lookup yields CDR1 SGHVS and CDR2 FQNEAQ. The junction had 12 bases not matched to a gene; V was cut back by 0 bases and J by 6 bases. There are 18 residues in the CDR3. For the CDR3, the DNA is TGTGCCAGCAGCTTAGCCGGGGCCACAGGGGGCATGGGTCAGCCCCAGCATTTT. It translates to CASSLAGATGGMGQPQHF.

The chain has TRBV6-5 and TRBJ2-7, with D perhaps matching TRBD1 (6 bases). Per germline, CDR1 MNHEY and CDR2 SVGAGI. Trimming cost V 7 bases and J 2 bases, with 12 bases left between them. The CDR3 totals 13 residues. The CDR3 reads CASKQGTPYEQYF. The CDR3 DNA reads TGTGCCAGCAAACAGGGTACTCCCTACGAGCAGTACTTC.

The chain employs TRBV6-5 and TRBJ2-5; D perhaps matches TRBD2 (6 bases). The CDR3 contains 15 residues. V was shortened by 4 bases and J by 2 bases, with 14 bases between the two germline ends. Germline CDR1 MNHEY, CDR2 SVGAGI. CDR3 sequence: CASSSGGATQETQYF. For the CDR3, the DNA is TGTGCCAGCAGTTCAGGCGGGGCTACGCAAGAGACCCAGTACTTC.

J is TRBJ2-2 and V is TRBV27; D is uncertain. In germline, CDR1 is MNHEY, CDR2 SMNVEV (reference sequence). Deletions cut 0 bases from V and 8 bases from J, with 13 bases between. The CDR3 totals 15 residues. CDR3 nucleotides: TGTGCCAGCAGTTTATCGGGCAGGATGGGAGGGGAGCTGTTTTTT. Translated: CASSLSGRMGGELFF.

J is TRBJ1-3 and V is TRBV4-3; tentative D call: TRBD1 (5 bases). The CDR3 is made up of 15 amino acids. Germline V lookup: CDR1 LGHNA, CDR2 YSLEER. V was shortened by 1 base and J by 9 bases, with 16 bases between the two germline ends. The CDR3 DNA sequence: TGCGCCAGCAGCCAAGCGGCCGGGGCCCAAAGCACCATATATTTT. This translates into CASSQAAGAQSTIYF.

The genes are TRBV29-1 and TRBJ2-7; tentatively, D is TRBD2 (5 bases). The CDR3 length is 16 residues. In germline, CDR1 is SQVTM, CDR2 ANQGSEA. V lost 4 bases and J 0 bases, leaving 19 bases between the germline ends. The CDR3 DNA follows: TGCAGCGTTGTTGGGCCGGGGTTAGATCCCTCCTACGAGCAGTACTTC. Translation gives CSVVGPGLDPSYEQYF.

The V gene is TRBV5-6, the J gene TRBJ2-5; no reliable D call. This CDR3 region has 13 residues. Trimming took 3 bases from V and 2 from J, leaving 8 bases between them. Germline V gives CDR1 SGHDT, CDR2 YYEEEE. Written as DNA, the CDR3 is TGTGCCAGCAGCTCGACGGTACAAGAGACCCAGTACTTC. It translates to CASSSTVQETQYF. Drawing the rest from reference TRBV5-6 and TRBJ2-5, the complete variable domain is DAGVTQSPTHLIKTRGQQVTLRCSPKSGHDTVSWYQQALGQGPQFIFQYYEEEERQRGNFPDRFSGHQFPNYSSELNVNALLLGDSALYLCASSSTVQETQYFGPGTRLLVL.

V and J are TRBV4-1 and TRBJ1-3; unclear D gene. Trimming took off 0 bases at V and 6 bases at J, with 6 bases between the two ends. The CDR3 length is 13 residues. The germline gives CDR1 MGHRA, CDR2 YSYEKL. Here the CDR3 DNA reads TGCGCCAGCAGCCAAGATGAAGTAAACACCATATATTTT. Translation: CASSQDEVNTIYF.

The gene calls are TRBV19 and TRBJ2-2; D might be TRBD1 or TRBD2, each matching 5 bases. V lost 10 bases to trimming and J lost 6 bases, with 21 bases between them. This CDR3 has 15 residues. Germline V gives CDR1 LNHDA, CDR2 SQIVND (reference sequence). The CDR3 loop reads CATSSSGRASGELFF. The CDR3 DNA is TGTGCCACCTCGAGCTCGGGGCGCGCCTCCGGGGAGCTGTTTTTT. Looking up the rest from reference TRBV19 and TRBJ2-2 gives the full variable domain: DGGITQSPKYLFRKEGQNVTLSCEQNLNHDAMYWYRQDPGQGLRLIYYSQIVNDFQKGDIAEGYSVSREKKESFPLTVTSAQKNPTAFYLCATSSSGRASGELFFGEGSRLTVL.

The chain carries TRBV21-1 and TRBJ1-2; the table's D call, TRBD1, was not checked against the DNA. TRBV21-1 is marked as a pseudogene. This CDR3 is 15 amino acids long. CDR3 region: CASSKVWGTGLGYTF. In DNA, the CDR3 is TGTGCCAGCAGCAAGGTGTGGGGGACAGGGTTAGGCTACACCTTC.

In DNA, the CDR3 is TGTGCCACCAGCAGAGACGCTCTAGCGGGGGGCCAGGAGACCCAGTACTTC. This translates into CATSRDALAGGQETQYF. This chain links TRBV15 with TRBJ2-5, with TRBD2 matching over 11 bases. Germline assignment: CDR1 LNHNV and CDR2 YYDKDF (reference sequence). The CDR3 runs 17 residues. The junction had 8 bases not matched to a gene; V was cut back by 0 bases and J by 5 bases.

This clone was picked up a small number of times. In nucleotides, the CDR3 is TGTGCCAGCAGCTTGGAGGACATACAGGGGGACTATGGCTACACCTTC. Protein sequence: CASSLEDIQGDYGYTF. This chain uses TRBV5-5 with TRBJ1-2; 8 bases agree with TRBD1. This CDR3 is built from 16 residues. CDR1 and CDR2 (germline): SGHKS, YYEKEE (reference sequence). The V gene end was trimmed by 0 bases and the J gene end by 3 bases; junction bases not matched to a gene: 7.

The V gene is TRBV9, the J gene TRBJ2-1; a weak D match, TRBD2 (6 bases). V lost 3 bases and J lost 1, with 11 bases in between. Germline V gives CDR1 SGDLS, CDR2 YYNGEE. The CDR3 extends over 15 amino acids. Written as DNA, the CDR3 is TGTGCCAGCAGCGAAGGAGGGAATTCCTACAATGAGCAGTTCTTC. As protein: CASSEGGNSYNEQFF.

The chain carries TRBV4-3 and TRBJ2-7; 8 nucleotides match TRBD1. Germline assignment: CDR1 LGHNA and CDR2 YSLEER. The CDR3 is 14 amino acids. V shed 4 bases and J 2 bases; nucleotides not matched to a gene: 4. The CDR3 sequence: CASSRGQGPYEQYF. The DNA for the CDR3 is TGCGCCAGCAGCCGCGGACAGGGACCCTACGAGCAGTACTTC.

This clone is deemed medium-sized. The chain uses TRBV19 and TRBJ1-5; 7 bases are a match to TRBD1. Germline CDR1 is LNHDA and CDR2 is SQIVND (reference sequence). J gave up 1 base and V 7 bases, and 7 bases lay outside the gene matches. This CDR3 has 15 amino acids. Here the CDR3 reads CASTPDRLSNQPQHF. DNA for the CDR3: TGTGCCAGTACCCCGGACAGGTTAAGCAATCAGCCCCAGCATTTT.

The rearrangement uses TRBV5-6 and TRBJ2-1; D not resolved. Trimming took 2 bases from V and 7 from J, leaving 10 bases between them. CDR1 and CDR2 from the germline V gene are SGHDT and YYEEEE. This CDR3 is built from 13 residues. The DNA of the CDR3 is TGTGCCAGCAGCTTCGGATTTCCTAATGAGCAGTTCTTC. This gives the protein CASSFGFPNEQFF.

There are a few counts of this clone. The chain couples TRBV19 to TRBJ1-2; unclear D gene. The CDR3 is 18 residues long. CDR1 LNHDA and CDR2 SQIVND come from the germline V gene (reference sequence). Deletions cut 7 bases from V and 0 bases from J, with 24 bases between. The CDR3 loop is CASTSIRRPSEANYGYTF. CDR3 DNA: TGTGCCAGTACCTCCATACGCCGCCCGAGCGAAGCTAACTATGGCTACACCTTC.

This clone was seen only once. The chain has TRBV10-3 and TRBJ2-5, with 8 bases that match TRBD2. This CDR3 has 16 residues. The V and J ends lost 4 bases and 1 base, in that order; junction bases with no gene match: 8. Germline CDR1 and CDR2: ENHRY and SYGVKD. The CDR3 DNA is TGTGCCATCAGTGGACAACTAGCGGCCCCCCAAGAGACCCAGTACTTC. It encodes CAISGQLAAPQETQYF.

V usage is TRBV21-1 and J usage is TRBJ2-5. TRBV21-1 has pseudogene status. This CDR3 is built from 19 residues. The CDR3 region has the DNA TGTGCCAGCAGCCAAAAGAGAAATCTGACCAGTTCTAAAGGAGAGACCCAGTACTTC. Translated: CASSQKRNLTSSKGETQYF.

This chain links TRBV9 with TRBJ2-6; 11 bases align to TRBD2. This CDR3 has 17 residues. V shed 1 base and J 3 bases; nucleotides not matched to a gene: 3. Germline CDR1 and CDR2: SGDLS and YYNGEE. The chain's CDR3 is CASSVTSGSFGANVLTF. CDR3 DNA: TGTGCCAGCAGCGTAACTAGCGGGAGTTTTGGGGCCAACGTCCTGACTTTC.